This is a list of T cell receptor beta chains from one sample in a study of cytomegalovirus exposure and HLA in healthy donors. TCRdb keeps only in-frame clones here, not all; method: immunoSEQ multiplex PCR. Recorded for this sample: tens of thousands of clones. Material for sequencing was PBMCs. The receptors were sampled from a man aged 50-59 years in good health and CMV-seronegative. Each CDR3 is given with its conserved first and last residue. Each record gives: J gene, V gene, D gene, CDR3 protein, CDR3 DNA. D genes are given only for firm matches.

j_gene: TRBJ2-7; v_gene: TRBV10-3; d_gene: TRBD1; CDR3aa: CAISSGTGAYEQYF; CDR3nt: TGTGCCATCAGTTCCGGGACAGGGGCCTACGAGCAGTACTTC
j_gene: TRBJ1-3; v_gene: TRBV7-8; d_gene: NA; CDR3aa: CASSLDSSGNTIYF; CDR3nt: TGTGCCAGCAGCTTAGACAGCTCTGGAAACACCATATATTTT
j_gene: TRBJ1-1; v_gene: TRBV27; d_gene: NA; CDR3aa: CASTHYGRTEAFF; CDR3nt: TGTGCCAGCACCCACTACGGTCGCACTGAAGCTTTCTTT
j_gene: TRBJ1-4; v_gene: TRBV19; d_gene: TRBD1; CDR3aa: CASSTAGQAEKLFF; CDR3nt: TGTGCCAGTAGTACTGCAGGACAGGCAGAAAAACTGTTTTTT
j_gene: TRBJ2-1; v_gene: TRBV7-9; d_gene: NA; CDR3aa: CASSLERSGSAYNEQFF; CDR3nt: TGTGCCAGCAGCTTAGAACGGTCAGGATCGGCCTACAATGAGCAGTTCTTC
j_gene: TRBJ2-1; v_gene: TRBV19; d_gene: NA; CDR3aa: CASSIAGGLQFF; CDR3nt: TGTGCCAGTAGTATAGCCGGGGGTCTCCAGTTCTTC
j_gene: TRBJ2-7; v_gene: TRBV9; d_gene: NA; CDR3aa: CASSGPAFYEQYF; CDR3nt: TGTGCCAGCAGTGGCCCCGCTTTCTACGAGCAGTACTTC
j_gene: TRBJ2-7; v_gene: TRBV7-2; d_gene: TRBD1; CDR3aa: CASSYSWTGQEQYF; CDR3nt: TGTGCCAGCAGCTACTCTTGGACAGGCCAAGAGCAGTACTTC
j_gene: TRBJ1-2; v_gene: TRBV16; d_gene: TRBD1; CDR3aa: CASSQSSGTGKRYTF; CDR3nt: TGTGCCAGCAGCCAATCGTCCGGGACAGGGAAGCGCTACACCTTC
j_gene: TRBJ2-2; v_gene: TRBV7-2; d_gene: TRBD2; CDR3aa: CASSYRRERTGELFF; CDR3nt: TGTGCCAGCAGCTATAGGCGGGAGCGGACCGGGGAGCTGTTTTTT
j_gene: TRBJ1-5; v_gene: TRBV2; d_gene: NA; CDR3aa: CASQVNSNQPQHF; CDR3nt: TGTGCCAGCCAGGTCAATAGCAATCAGCCCCAGCATTTT
j_gene: TRBJ1-1; v_gene: TRBV5-1; d_gene: NA; CDR3aa: CASSLGGGSNTEAFF; CDR3nt: TGCGCCAGCAGCTTGGGAGGCGGGTCGAACACTGAAGCTTTCTTT
j_gene: TRBJ2-7; v_gene: TRBV5-4; d_gene: NA; CDR3aa: CASSLQSTAVPREQYF; CDR3nt: TGTGCCAGCAGCTTGCAATCCACAGCGGTACCTCGGGAGCAGTACTTC
j_gene: TRBJ2-3; v_gene: TRBV7-9; d_gene: NA; CDR3aa: CASSPGTLRTDTQYF; CDR3nt: TGTGCCAGCAGCCCCGGGACACTGAGGACAGATACGCAGTATTTT
j_gene: TRBJ2-2; v_gene: TRBV5-5; d_gene: TRBD1; CDR3aa: CASSHDRGGGTGELFF; CDR3nt: TGTGCCAGCAGCCACGACAGGGGGGGAGGTACCGGGGAGCTGTTTTTT
j_gene: TRBJ1-2; v_gene: TRBV2; d_gene: NA; CDR3aa: CASSGRGGALYGYTF; CDR3nt: TGTGCCAGCAGTGGGAGGGGGGGGGCCCTCTATGGCTACACCTTC
j_gene: TRBJ2-1; v_gene: TRBV4-3; d_gene: TRBD2; CDR3aa: CASSQDPWTSGGLNEQFF; CDR3nt: TGCGCCAGCAGCCAAGACCCCTGGACTAGCGGGGGGTTAAATGAGCAGTTCTTC
j_gene: TRBJ1-5; v_gene: TRBV18; d_gene: NA; CDR3aa: CASSLQSDYQPQHF; CDR3nt: TGTGCCAGCTCACTACAATCCGATTATCAGCCCCAGCATTTT
j_gene: TRBJ1-2; v_gene: TRBV28; d_gene: NA; CDR3aa: CASSPSGRYGYTF; CDR3nt: TGTGCCAGCAGTCCGAGCGGTCGTTATGGCTACACCTTC